The next 17 T cell receptor beta chains were all read from a single sample in a study of T cells expressing NK-cell markers. Each CDR3 protein gets one entry in TCRdb, which reprocessed the 5' RACE reads and gives no DNA. In all, the sample yields under 600,000 distinct CDR3 sequences. The sequenced sample consisted of blood T cells: a sorted CD56 or NKG2C T cell subset, CD4+ or CD8+ T cells, or bulk PBMC T cells (not recorded which). The receptor source for this set is a woman between 50 and 59 years old in good health.

The chain couples TRBV12-3 or TRBV12-4 to TRBJ2-1; no DNA is available, so the TRBD2 call from TCRdb remains unchecked. The CDR3 runs 13 residues. This CDR3 is CAVGSSGINEQFF.

The V gene is TRBV12-3 or TRBV12-4, the J gene TRBJ2-1; TCRdb calls TRBD1, which cannot be checked without DNA. The CDR3 runs 14 residues. The CDR3 loop reads CASSPTGRTNEQFF.

The chain carries TRBV5-1 and TRBJ2-2; without DNA, the TCRdb call of TRBD2 cannot be checked. There are 14 residues in the CDR3. Germline V gene data show CDR1 as SGHRS and CDR2 as YFSETQ. The CDR3 loop reads CASSPDLSTGELFF.

This chain uses TRBV20-1 with TRBJ1-2. The CDR3 is made up of 12 amino acids. CDR1 and CDR2 (germline): DFQATT, SNEGSKA (reference sequence). CDR3 protein: CSAPAPEGGYTF.

This chain joins TRBV7-9 and TRBJ2-7; TCRdb outputs TRBD1, but without DNA this stays unchecked. In germline, CDR1 is SEHNR, CDR2 FQNEAQ (reference sequence). The length of the CDR3 is 18 residues. CDR3 residues: CASSLQGGQGRQSYEQYF. Full variable domain (rest looked up from reference TRBV7-9 and TRBJ2-7): DTGVSQNPRHKITKRGQNVTFRCDPISEHNRLYWYRQTLGQGPEFLTYFQNEAQLEKSRLLSDRFSAERPKGSFSTLEIQRTEQGDSAMYLCASSLQGGQGRQSYEQYFGPGTRLTVT.

The chain joins TRBV2 to TRBJ1-1; with no DNA, the TCRdb D assignment of TRBD1 cannot be verified. The CDR3 is 13 amino acids. Germline V lookup: CDR1 SNHLY, CDR2 FYNNEI. CDR3 in amino acids: CASRGGRSTEAFF.

This chain joins TRBV6-2 or TRBV6-3 and TRBJ2-2; the TRBD2 assignment by TCRdb is unverifiable without DNA. The CDR3 totals 13 residues. CDR1 is MNHEY, CDR2 SVGEGT, per germline. The CDR3 protein is CASSSGPTGELFF.

The genes are TRBV5-1 and TRBJ1-1; the TRBD1 assignment by TCRdb is unverifiable without DNA. The V gene's germline CDR1 is SGHRS and CDR2 YFSETQ. This CDR3 is 15 amino acids long. This chain's CDR3 is CASSLIQGKNTEAFF.

V is TRBV2 and J is TRBJ2-1. From germline, CDR1 is SNHLY and CDR2 FYNNEI. This CDR3 has 16 residues. The CDR3 protein is CASSDLGANVYNEQFF.

The genes are TRBV10-3 and TRBJ2-2; TCRdb selects TRBD1, and the lack of DNA leaves this call unchecked. The CDR3 is made up of 15 amino acids. CDR1 and CDR2 (germline): ENHRY, SYGVKD. The CDR3 reads CATVGTAANTGELFF.

V and J are TRBV12-3 or TRBV12-4 and TRBJ1-5. The CDR3 length is 15 residues. This CDR3 is CASKRGQGPYWPQHF.

This chain uses TRBV12-3 or TRBV12-4 with TRBJ1-3; the D gene TCRdb calls, TRBD1, cannot be checked with no DNA. CDR3 length: 21 amino acids. This chain's CDR3 is CASSLMMANRGLSSTGNTIYF.

J is TRBJ1-4 and V is TRBV27. Germline values: CDR1 MNHEY, CDR2 SMNVEV (reference sequence). The CDR3 is 14 residues long. The chain's CDR3 is CASSSVGLNEKLFF.

This chain connects TRBV7-9 to TRBJ2-2; TCRdb lists TRBD1, though no DNA is available to test this call. In germline, CDR1 is SEHNR, CDR2 FQNEAQ (reference sequence). The CDR3 loop spans 15 amino acids. CDR3 region: CASSPRVGAVGELFF.

This chain uses TRBV12-3 or TRBV12-4 with TRBJ2-4; TCRdb lists TRBD2, though no DNA is available to test this call. The CDR3 has 15 amino acids. CDR3: CASTPLAGESGIQYF.

The V gene is TRBV5-1, the J gene TRBJ1-1; TCRdb names TRBD1, which stays unverified in the absence of DNA. CDR3 length: 13 amino acids. Germline V gives CDR1 SGHRS, CDR2 YFSETQ. The CDR3 sequence: CASSSGDTAQAFF.

The chain couples TRBV2 to TRBJ2-2; TCRdb proposes TRBD1, but this gene call is untestable without DNA. CDR1 and CDR2 from the germline V gene are SNHLY and FYNNEI. This CDR3 has 15 amino acids. CDR3 in amino acids: CASSAGTGSTGELFF.